The 14 T cell receptor beta chains in this list originate from one sample, sequenced in a study of shared clonotypes between healthy human individuals. Sequencing used immunoSEQ multiplex PCR; TCRdb keeps in-frame clones, though not all of them. The table includes hundreds of thousands of clones, around 78% detected once. The specimen was memory CD4+ T cells sorted from blood. Subset reported: CD45RA-negative fraction. The receptors derive from a woman younger than 45 in good health.

V is TRBV27 and J is TRBJ2-1; 12 nucleotides match TRBD2. CDR1 is MNHEY, CDR2 SMNVEV, per germline (reference sequence). This CDR3 has 17 residues. V shed 1 base, J shed 5 bases, and the junction held 6 bases outside the gene matches. In DNA, the CDR3 is TGTGCCAGCAGTTTATTCCTTGGACTAGCGGGAAACAATGAGCAGTTCTTC. Translating it yields CASSLFLGLAGNNEQFF.

The CDR3 bases are TGCGCCAGCAGCTTGGCTAGCGGGAGCGGCTGGGTCTACGAGCAGTACTTC. Protein product: CASSLASGSGWVYEQYF. The J gene is TRBJ2-7, the V gene TRBV5-1, with 10 bases lining up with TRBD2. Looked up from germline, CDR1 is SGHRS and CDR2 is YFSETQ. J lost 3 bases, V lost 0 bases, and 9 bases had no gene match. This CDR3 has 17 amino acids.

This clone was observed a handful of times. The chain uses TRBV4-1 and TRBJ2-7; 9 positions agree with TRBD1. CDR1 MGHRA and CDR2 YSYEKL come from the germline V gene. J was trimmed by 7 bases and V by 2 bases; bases with no gene match: 9. The length of the CDR3 is 15 residues. In DNA form, the CDR3 reads TGCGCCAGCAGCCAAATTGGGACAGGGTGGAAGGAGCAGTACTTC. Translating it yields CASSQIGTGWKEQYF.

The chain links TRBV10-1 to TRBJ2-7; 7 bases are a match to TRBD1. Per germline, CDR1 WNHNN and CDR2 SYGVQD (reference sequence). Trimming took 6 bases from V and 1 from J; bases not matched to a gene: 3. The CDR3 loop spans 13 amino acids. The CDR3 DNA reads TGCGCCAGCAGGCCGGGACAGTCCTACGAGCAGTACTTC. Its protein product is CASRPGQSYEQYF.

A few counts support this clone. The chain employs TRBV9 and TRBJ2-3; maybe TRBD2 (6 bases). From germline, CDR1 is SGDLS and CDR2 YYNGEE. V gave up 3 bases and J gave up 4 bases, with 15 bases separating them. The CDR3 is 15 residues long. This chain's CDR3 is CASSATSNFADTQYF. The CDR3 DNA sequence: TGTGCCAGCAGCGCTACTAGCAACTTCGCAGATACGCAGTATTTT.

The chain joins TRBV2 to TRBJ2-1; D is uncertain. In germline, CDR1 is SNHLY, CDR2 FYNNEI. V lost 6 bases and J lost 6, with 12 bases in between. The CDR3 has 13 amino acids. The CDR3 is CASRLLLGNEQFF. For the CDR3, the DNA is TGTGCCAGCAGACTTCTCCTTGGCAATGAGCAGTTCTTC.

The chain joins TRBV5-1 to TRBJ1-1; perhaps TRBD1 as D (6 bases). From germline, CDR1 is SGHRS and CDR2 YFSETQ. The CDR3 runs to 16 residues. Trimming removed 1 base at V and 1 base at J, with 14 bases between. DNA for the CDR3: TGCGCCAGCAGCTTGAGCACGGGGGCGGCGAACACTGAAGCTTTCTTT. Protein sequence: CASSLSTGAANTEAFF.

The chain combines TRBV2 with TRBJ1-1; D unclear. There are 13 residues in the CDR3. V lost 11 bases to trimming and J lost 11 bases, with 24 bases between them. Germline loops: CDR1 SNHLY, CDR2 FYNNEI. CDR3 sequence reads: CARVPVESDGAFF. Here the CDR3 DNA reads TGTGCCCGAGTCCCGGTAGAGAGTGACGGGGCTTTCTTT.

This chain connects TRBV11-2 to TRBJ1-4, with D hard to call. Trimming took off 5 bases at V and 0 bases at J, with 10 bases between the two ends. Per germline, CDR1 SGHAT and CDR2 FQNNGV. This CDR3 has 15 amino acids. CDR3 bases: TGTGCCAGCAGCACGAAGAGCGCAACTAATGAAAAACTGTTTTTT. Translating it yields CASSTKSATNEKLFF.

As concerns this clone: The sample carries other DNA sequences with the same CDR3. This chain joins TRBV11-2 and TRBJ2-7; D is uncertain. Germline CDR1 is SGHAT and CDR2 is FQNNGV. The CDR3 runs 12 residues. Between the trimmed V and J ends, which lost 2 bases and 1 base, there was a span of 3 bases. The CDR3 DNA sequence: TGTGCCAGCAGCTTAAATTCCTACGAGCAGTACTTC. Protein sequence: CASSLNSYEQYF. Full variable domain (remainder filled in from reference TRBV11-2 and TRBJ2-7): EAGVAQSPRYKIIEKRQSVAFWCNPISGHATLYWYQQILGQGPKLLIQFQNNGVVDDSQLPKDRFSAERLKGVDSTLKIQPAKLEDSAVYLCASSLNSYEQYFGPGTRLTVT.

The chain has TRBV7-3 and TRBJ1-1, with D tentatively TRBD1 (5 bases). Trimming removed 2 bases from V and 4 bases from J, with 14 bases in between. Germline CDR1 is SGHTA and CDR2 is FQGTGA. This CDR3 contains 15 residues. CDR3 residues: CASSLYGGSSTEAFF. DNA for the CDR3: TGTGCCAGCAGCTTATACGGGGGTTCCAGCACTGAAGCTTTCTTT. The full variable domain, in which reference TRBV7-3 and TRBJ1-1 provide the parts outside the CDR3, is GAGVSQTPSNKVTEKGKYVELRCDPISGHTALYWYRQSLGQGPEFLIYFQGTGAADDSGLPNDRFFAVRPEGSVSTLKIQRTERGDSAVYLCASSLYGGSSTEAFFGQGTRLTVV.

The J gene is TRBJ2-5, the V gene TRBV5-6, with a tentative D call TRBD1 (5 bases). Germline CDR1 reads SGHDT; CDR2 reads YYEEEE. The CDR3 is 14 amino acids. V was clipped by 2 bases and J by 4 bases, with 12 bases between them. DNA for the CDR3: TGTGCCAGCAGCTTTAGGGGCCGCTTAGAGACCCAGTACTTC. Its translation: CASSFRGRLETQYF.

This rearrangement joins TRBV19 to TRBJ2-5; the D call may be TRBD1 or TRBD2 (5 bases each). The CDR3 covers 14 residues. The germline CDR1 and CDR2 sequences are LNHDA and SQIVND (reference sequence). The V end lost 3 bases, the J end lost 0 bases, and 8 bases lay between the germline ends. CDR3 residues: CASSMGVHQETQYF. The CDR3 DNA reads as TGTGCCAGTAGTATGGGGGTTCACCAAGAGACCCAGTACTTC.

J is TRBJ2-1 and V is TRBV28; TRBD2 matches 7 bases. The germline CDR1 and CDR2 sequences are MDHEN and SYDVKM. Trimming removed 4 bases from V and 15 bases from J; junction bases left unmatched: 9. The CDR3 totals 12 residues. CDR3 nucleotides: TGTGCCAGCAGTTCCCCCGCGCGGGAGTTGTTCTTC. Its translation is CASSSPARELFF.